Following are 30 T cell receptor beta chains from one sample sequenced in a study of CD8 T cells in Susac syndrome. An input of 0.5 to 1 ug of RNA was subjected to reverse transcription using random hexamers. TCRdb re-called the immunoSEQ multiplex PCR reads with MiXCR, one entry per CDR3 protein. This sample carries 55,000 to 70,000 distinct CDR3 sequences, 95% of them seen once, and the ten largest clones take 0.2% to 0.3%. The sample was CD8+ T cells from PBMCs. These receptors were collected from a human donor in good health.

Only one count was recorded for this clonotype. J is TRBJ2-7 and V is TRBV3-1; 10 nucleotides align to TRBD2. Trimming at V came to 4 bases and at J to 5 bases, leaving 2 bases not matched to a gene. Germline V lookup: CDR1 LGHDT, CDR2 YNNKEL (reference sequence). The CDR3 extends over 13 amino acids. In DNA form, the CDR3 reads TGTGCCAGCAGCCTAGCGGGGGGCGACGAGCAGTACTTC. Protein product: CASSLAGGDEQYF.

This clonotype was detected once. The V gene is TRBV4-1, the J gene TRBJ2-3; perhaps D is TRBD1 or TRBD2 (5 bases each). Germline V gene data show CDR1 as MGHRA and CDR2 as YSYEKL. The CDR3 totals 14 residues. V was cut by 4 bases and J by 8 bases, with 16 bases left in between. CDR3 in DNA: TGCGCCAGCAGCCCCGGGACGGACATTGGTACGCAGTATTTT. Translated, it gives CASSPGTDIGTQYF.

This clonotype came up once. The chain has TRBV4-3 and TRBJ1-1; D unresolved. Per the germline V gene, CDR1 is LGHNA and CDR2 is YSLEER. Trimming stripped 0 bases from V and 3 bases from J, with 11 bases between. This CDR3 is 15 amino acids long. The CDR3 DNA follows: TGCGCCAGCAGCCAAGATTTGGTACCGGACACTGAAGCTTTCTTT. Protein product: CASSQDLVPDTEAFF.

Written as DNA, the CDR3 is TGTGCCAGCAGTTGGGGGCAGGGGGCAAGGTACGAGCAGTACTTC. It codes for CASSWGQGARYEQYF. The rearrangement joins TRBV3-1 to TRBJ2-7; TRBD1 matches at 8 bases. The germline CDR1 and CDR2 sequences are LGHDT and YNNKEL (reference sequence). Germline trimming cut 6 bases from V and 4 bases from J; bases unmatched to any gene: 11. The length of the CDR3 is 15 residues.

The CDR3, as DNA: TGTGCCATCAGTGAGTCAGTAATAGCCGCAGATACGCAGTATTTT. It is translated as CAISESVIAADTQYF. The rearrangement joins TRBV10-3 to TRBJ2-3, with unresolved D. Germline V CDR1 and CDR2: ENHRY, SYGVKD. The CDR3 is made up of 15 amino acids. Trimming cost V 0 bases and J 4 bases, with 11 bases left between them.

The chain is built from TRBV10-3 and TRBJ2-5; maybe TRBD2 (6 bases). CDR3 length equals 11 residues. Looked up from germline, CDR1 is ENHRY and CDR2 is SYGVKD. Trimming pared 5 bases from V and 7 bases from J, leaving 8 bases between. The CDR3 nucleotides read TGTGCCATCAGTCCCGGGGGGACCCAGTACTTC. As protein: CAISPGGTQYF.

The count of this clonotype is one. The chain joins TRBV20-1 to TRBJ1-5; D not resolved. Germline V gene data show CDR1 as DFQATT and CDR2 as SNEGSKA (reference sequence). CDR3 size: 11 residues. Trimming stripped 6 bases from V and 4 bases from J, with 7 bases between. The CDR3, as DNA: TGCAGTGCCCAGGAAAATCAGCCCCAGCATTTT. Translation: CSAQENQPQHF.

The J gene is TRBJ2-1, the V gene TRBV5-4; TRBD2 matches at 11 bases. V was clipped by 4 bases and J by 6 bases; unmatched bases: 9. Looked up from germline, CDR1 is SGHNT and CDR2 is YYREEE (reference sequence). The CDR3 length is 16 residues. DNA of the CDR3: TGTGCCAGCAGCCCCGCGGAGCTAGCGGGGGGCAATGAGCAGTTCTTC. Its protein is CASSPAELAGGNEQFF.

The chain employs TRBV9 and TRBJ2-1, with D unclear. With 0 bases removed from V and 5 bases from J, the gap between germline ends came to 9 bases. Germline V gene sequence: CDR1 SGDLS, CDR2 YYNGEE. The CDR3 sequence is 14 residues long. The CDR3: CASSVASMDNEQFF. The CDR3 bases are TGTGCCAGCAGCGTAGCATCAATGGACAATGAGCAGTTCTTC.

V is TRBV7-9 and J is TRBJ1-6; D perhaps matches TRBD1 (6 bases). Germline V CDR1 and CDR2: SEHNR, FQNEAQ (reference sequence). CDR3 length: 18 residues. V was clipped by 0 bases and J by 5 bases, with 17 bases between them. This chain's CDR3 is CASSLASLGTTDNSPLHF. Here the CDR3 DNA reads TGTGCCAGCAGCTTAGCGTCCCTCGGGACAACAGATAATTCACCCCTCCACTTT. Drawing the rest from reference TRBV7-9 and TRBJ1-6, the complete variable domain is DTGVSQNPRHKITKRGQNVTFRCDPISEHNRLYWYRQTLGQGPEFLTYFQNEAQLEKSRLLSDRFSAERPKGSFSTLEIQRTEQGDSAMYLCASSLASLGTTDNSPLHFGNGTRLTVT.

This rearrangement joins TRBV6-7 to TRBJ2-7; D ambiguous. TRBV6-7 is known as an ORF, though its function is uncertain. CDR3 length: 14 residues. V was trimmed by 4 bases and J by 0 bases, leaving 10 bases between them. This CDR3 is CASSFLGSSYEQYV. CDR3 sequence (DNA): TGTGCCAGCAGTTTCCTGGGTTCCTCCTACGAGCAGTACGTC.

The chain couples TRBV14 to TRBJ2-5; D remains unclear. Trimming took 3 bases from V and 0 from J, leaving 14 bases between them. This CDR3 is 16 amino acids long. Germline V gene lookup returns CDR1 SGHDN and CDR2 FVKESK. CDR3 nucleotides: TGTGCCAGCAGCCAGCACCAAGGCGGATACCAAGAGACCCAGTACTTC. This encodes CASSQHQGGYQETQYF.

The table lists this clonotype with a count of one. The chain couples TRBV7-9 to TRBJ1-2, with TRBD1 as a possible D gene (5 bases). Trimming took off 3 bases at V and 4 bases at J, with 12 bases between the two ends. Per the germline V gene, CDR1 is SEHNR and CDR2 is FQNEAQ (reference sequence). This CDR3 comprises 14 residues. DNA of the CDR3: TGTGCCAGCAGCTTCGACAGTGGGCCCTATGGCTACACCTTC. It encodes CASSFDSGPYGYTF.

The chain links TRBV5-6 to TRBJ1-1, with D unclear. This CDR3 is built from 14 residues. Germline CDR1 SGHDT, CDR2 YYEEEE. Trimming pared 5 bases from V and 0 bases from J, leaving 11 bases between. CDR3 residues: CASSPVDMNTEAFF. The CDR3 bases are TGTGCCAGCAGTCCGGTAGATATGAACACTGAAGCTTTCTTT.

The genes are TRBV7-9 and TRBJ2-1; TRBD1 aligns across 11 bases. The length of the CDR3 is 14 residues. The germline gives CDR1 SEHNR, CDR2 FQNEAQ (reference sequence). V lost 4 bases and J lost 7; bases outside the gene matches: 3. The DNA for the CDR3 is TGTGCCAGCAGCTCGGACAGGGGGCTAAATGAGCAGTTCTTC. The encoded protein is CASSSDRGLNEQFF. Full variable domain (outside the CDR3, taken from reference TRBV7-9 and TRBJ2-1): DTGVSQNPRHKITKRGQNVTFRCDPISEHNRLYWYRQTLGQGPEFLTYFQNEAQLEKSRLLSDRFSAERPKGSFSTLEIQRTEQGDSAMYLCASSSDRGLNEQFFGPGTRLTVL.

The genes are TRBV2 and TRBJ2-1, with D possibly being TRBD1 (6 bases). Germline loops: CDR1 SNHLY, CDR2 FYNNEI. The CDR3 has 15 amino acids. V lost 7 bases to trimming and J lost 4 bases, with 17 bases between them. The CDR3 region is CASNLDSSTYNEQFF. The DNA of the CDR3 is TGTGCCAGCAACTTGGACAGTTCAACTTACAATGAGCAGTTCTTC.

J is TRBJ2-7 and V is TRBV19, with TRBD2 as a possible D gene (6 bases). The CDR3 consists of 13 residues. CDR1 is LNHDA and CDR2 is SQIVND in the germline V gene (reference sequence). Between the trimmed V and J ends, which lost 6 bases and 3 bases, there was a span of 12 bases. CDR3 nucleotides: TGTGCCAGTAGCCCGGGACTGAACTACGAGCAGTACGTC. It translates to CASSPGLNYEQYV.

This sequence joins TRBV2 and TRBJ2-1; D may match TRBD1 or TRBD2 (6 bases each). The ends were cut back, 3 bases at V and 4 bases at J, with 16 bases in the middle. The CDR3 consists of 16 residues. Germline CDR1 SNHLY, CDR2 FYNNEI. In DNA, the CDR3 is TGTGCCAGCAGTGACGGCCCGGGGGCTGAATACAATGAGCAGTTCTTC. It codes for CASSDGPGAEYNEQFF.

This clonotype was detected only a few times. The chain employs TRBV7-9 and TRBJ2-7, with D unclear. The germline CDR1 and CDR2 sequences are SEHNR and FQNEAQ (reference sequence). The CDR3 has 11 residues. Trimming took off 4 bases at V and 4 bases at J, with 5 bases between the two ends. CDR3 DNA sequence: TGTGCCAGCAGCTCTAGGTACGAGCAGTACTTC. This encodes CASSSRYEQYF.

The V and J genes are TRBV7-9 and TRBJ1-1; D might be TRBD1 (6 bases). CDR1 is SEHNR, CDR2 FQNEAQ, per germline (reference sequence). Trimming left V 5 bases short and J 5 bases short, with 27 bases between. The CDR3 is 18 amino acids. CDR3 protein: CASSPTLGGQSLGTEAFF. CDR3 in DNA: TGTGCCAGCAGCCCCACGTTGGGAGGACAGTCTCTCGGGACTGAAGCTTTCTTT.

This rearrangement joins TRBV11-2 to TRBJ1-2; D not resolved. CDR3 length: 15 residues. The germline gives CDR1 SGHAT, CDR2 FQNNGV. V was clipped by 3 bases and J by 0 bases, with 11 bases between them. The CDR3 DNA reads TGTGCCAGCAGCTTTTCGGCAGAGACTAACTATGGCTACACCTTC. Protein: CASSFSAETNYGYTF.

This chain joins TRBV29-1 and TRBJ1-1; D call uncertain. CDR1 is SQVTM, CDR2 ANQGSEA, per germline. The CDR3 is made up of 13 amino acids. V gave up 4 bases and J gave up 6 bases, with 15 bases separating them. The CDR3 nucleotides read TGCAGCGTTGTCCGAGGAGCAGGCCCTGAAGCTTTCTTT. Residues: CSVVRGAGPEAFF.

V usage is TRBV29-1 and J usage is TRBJ1-2; 7 bases match TRBD1. The germline V gene encodes CDR1 SQVTM and CDR2 ANQGSEA. Losses at the gene ends were 5 bases for V and 0 bases for J; bases not matched to a gene: 15. This CDR3 is built from 17 residues. In DNA, the CDR3 is TGCAGCGTTCGCCGGGACAGAGGAGAGGAACCTAACTATGGCTACACCTTC. Translation gives CSVRRDRGEEPNYGYTF.

The chain couples TRBV29-1 to TRBJ2-7; D uncertain. CDR3 length: 10 amino acids. Germline V lookup: CDR1 SQVTM, CDR2 ANQGSEA. V was trimmed by 6 bases and J by 1 base, leaving 4 bases between them. In DNA, the CDR3 is TGCAGCGTCCGATCCTACGAGCAGTACTTC. It yields the protein CSVRSYEQYF.

V gene TRBV12-3 or TRBV12-4 combines with J gene TRBJ2-1; 10 nucleotides align to TRBD2. V lost 1 base, J lost 8 bases, and 11 bases stayed unmatched. This CDR3 comprises 17 residues. The chain's CDR3 is CASSLGAAGGRRYEQFF. CDR3 bases: TGTGCCAGCAGTTTAGGTGCAGCGGGGGGGCGAAGGTATGAGCAGTTCTTC.

In this sample, this clonotype turned up once. The chain has TRBV30 and TRBJ1-1, with a weak D call TRBD1 (6 bases). The V end lost 2 bases, the J end lost 0 bases, and 16 bases lay between the germline ends. Germline-derived CDR1 and CDR2 are GTSNPN and SVGIG (reference sequence). This CDR3 has 16 residues. The CDR3, as DNA: TGTGCCTGGAGTCCTACAGGGTGGGGAGTGAACACTGAAGCTTTCTTT. This sequence encodes CAWSPTGWGVNTEAFF.

This clonotype was recorded once. V is TRBV5-1 and J is TRBJ1-5; maybe TRBD1 (5 bases). Germline CDR1 is SGHRS and CDR2 is YFSETQ. Deletions cut 1 base from V and 7 bases from J, with 12 bases between. This CDR3 is built from 14 residues. CDR3 amino acids: CASSLRGAGQPQHF. CDR3 DNA: TGCGCCAGCAGCTTGCGAGGGGCAGGGCAGCCCCAGCATTTT.

V is TRBV27 and J is TRBJ2-3; 8 nucleotides match TRBD2. The germline V gene encodes CDR1 MNHEY and CDR2 SMNVEV (reference sequence). V trimming: 8 bases; J trimming: 1 base; junction bases outside the gene matches: 23. This CDR3 is 20 amino acids long. The CDR3 reads CASLPREGLAGKLGTDTQYF. Written as DNA, the CDR3 is TGTGCCAGCCTCCCACGGGAGGGGTTGGCGGGGAAGTTGGGCACAGATACGCAGTATTTT.

This clonotype was seen a single time. The V call is TRBV7-9, the J call TRBJ2-5; the D gene is possibly TRBD2 (6 bases). The CDR3 covers 13 residues. Trimming took off 4 bases at V and 3 bases at J, with 9 bases between the two ends. The germline V gene encodes CDR1 SEHNR and CDR2 FQNEAQ (reference sequence). The CDR3 is CASSSGLEETQYF. For the CDR3, the DNA is TGTGCCAGCAGCTCGGGACTTGAAGAGACCCAGTACTTC.

J is TRBJ2-2 and V is TRBV5-6; D possibly corresponds to TRBD2 (6 bases). Germline-derived CDR1 and CDR2 are SGHDT and YYEEEE. V shed 0 bases and J shed 3 bases, with 15 bases lying between them. The CDR3 is 17 amino acids. Here the CDR3 reads CASSLAPTGGDTGELFF. In DNA form, the CDR3 reads TGTGCCAGCAGCTTGGCCCCTACCGGCGGGGACACCGGGGAGCTGTTTTTT.